A selection of T cell receptor beta chains follows, all from one sample in a study of cytomegalovirus exposure and HLA in healthy donors. Some clones are missing from TCRdb's copy, which holds only in-frame ones; the method was immunoSEQ multiplex PCR. The sample yields about 230,000 clones, more than 75% seen once. The sequenced sample consisted of PBMCs. All receptors come from a human donor in good health. Both conserved end residues are part of each CDR3.

TRBV19,CASRTSGRVRELFF
TRBV4-1,CASSLKVSGRAYNEQFF
TRBV10-3,CAISESLSGGSSGANVLTF
TRBV4-2,CASSQVGLTGTEAFF
TRBV5-1,CASSLTGSYNSPLHF
TRBV7-9,CASSLGQGNTGELFF
TRBV7-9,CASSSRETSGNEQFF
TRBV7-2,CASSLGSTVRETQYF
TRBV9,CASSVAGGSETQYF
TRBV15,CATSRGRLQETQYF
TRBV19,CASSKTQPKRGRKSGELFF
TRBV27,CASSLTASGTGELFF
TRBV15,CATSSRTGGNYGYTF
TRBV4-2,CASSQDLEGARETQYF
TRBV5-1,CASSYPGHLDEQYF
TRBV28,CASSFGGGHQPQHF
TRBV5-1,CASSLGGRAIDEQYF
TRBV5-1,CASSFRGGSFSNTEAFF
TRBV5-1,CASSLVGLRNEKLFF
TRBV19,CASLQGILNEQIYEQYF
TRBV5-1,CASSGGSSSTGELFF
TRBV15,CATSRGQGSGNTIYF
TRBV28,CASRYTGTRNYEQYF
TRBV5-1,CASSLPTRSGMDGELFF
TRBV6-1,CASRNRGHGYEQYF
TRBV4-1,CASSQAGQGYEQYF
TRBV25-1,CASSEFFGPGSTEAFF
TRBV7-3,CASSSVAGDGELFF
TRBV11-2,CASSLSSPIGELFF
TRBV5-8,CASSLGAPGDYEQYF
TRBV7-6,CASSSELFNPFESYTF
TRBV5-1,CASSLVGTGLSGNTIYF
TRBV25-1,CASSESYLGTGVTDTQYF
TRBV29-1,CSALNGGVHEQYF
TRBV4-2,CASSPGQGMETQYF
TRBV5-1,CASSLGVTTINEQFF
TRBV19,CASSSGQHTGELFF
TRBV10-3,CAIKHLAGVSEQYF
TRBV5-1,CASSYGQGHGYTF
TRBV29-1,CSAAGRDRVTEAFF
TRBV19,CASKLLSRTTNEKLFF
TRBV10-3,CASGQGANEQYF
TRBV7-9,CASSPEVGGLTEAFF
TRBV6-5,CASSKGQGVIGYTF
TRBV7-2,CASSPQARVIDEQYF
TRBV30,CALYGTSGFSGANVLTF
TRBV7-2,CASSSFPTGRLTEAFF
TRBV18,CASSPQGAIGSEQFF
TRBV7-2,CASSSRTGSNTGELFF
TRBV6-6,CASSDQDRGTYEQYF
TRBV11-3,CASGPTVYTDTQYF
TRBV5-3,CARSGGKADYYNEQFF
TRBV2,CASSARGRPTTDTQYF
TRBV7-2,CASNRAQGDYGYTF
TRBV28,CASSYGVGLNEQFF
TRBV19,CASSIAGRAGGEQYF
TRBV7-9,CASSGGAGAGTEAFF